This T cell receptor (beta chain) appears in the sequencing data of a study of blood T cells in healthy people across ages. Across the whole study: Per every two T cells, about one barcoded beta molecule was captured by template switching.

Isolation per sample recovered at least 6 million PBMCs. The CDR3 sequence is 13 residues long. Trimming took 6 bases from V and 6 from J; bases not matched to a gene: 7. Germline V gives CDR1 DFQATT, CDR2 SNEGSKA (reference sequence). It was with a sample-barcoded 5' primer and a J-beta primer mix that a second PCR of about 7 to 12 cycles was run. A 12-random-nucleotide template-switch adaptor tagged each cDNA molecule. From the 5' RACE reads, TCRdb called clonotypes with MiXCR, one entry per CDR3 protein. The sample consists of 1.5 million to 2 million distinct CDR3 sequences, about 39% of them appearing once.

The sequenced material came from blood. The clonotype was recovered from a human donor in good health. The rearrangement uses TRBV20-1 and TRBJ1-2; the match to TRBD1 covers 10 bases. The CDR3 region is CSARDRGRHGYTF. CDR3 DNA sequence: TGCAGTGCGCGTGACAGGGGGCGGCATGGCTACACCTTC.